One sample yielded the 29 T cell receptor beta chains listed below, sequenced in a study of EBV T-cell therapy then PD-1 blockade in nasopharyngeal carcinoma. Only in-frame clones appear in the TCRdb table, and some are missing; sequencing was by immunoSEQ multiplex PCR. The sample includes roughly 19,000 clones, around 82% of them seen just once. Treatment reported: AdE1-LMPpoly-expanded autologous EBV-specific T-cell therapy followed by anti-PD-1 nivolumab. Antigens for these TCRs are unknown. The sequencing used CD8+ T cells from blood, collected at day 33 from a patient whose treatment included autologous EBV-specific T cells and nivolumab. The receptor source for this set is a man between 35 and 55 years old with nasopharyngeal carcinoma.

This chain uses TRBV6-5 with TRBJ2-1; D remains ambiguous. V lost 6 bases, J lost 6 bases, and 6 bases lay in between. CDR3 length: 11 amino acids. Germline V gene data show CDR1 as MNHEY and CDR2 as SVGAGI. CDR3 sequence (DNA): TGTGCCAGCAGCCTAGGCAATGAGCAGTTCTTC. Translating it yields CASSLGNEQFF.

The chain carries TRBV12-5 and TRBJ1-2; TRBD1 is a possible D gene (5 bases). This CDR3 is built from 13 residues. Germline assignment: CDR1 LGHNT and CDR2 FRNRAP. V gave up 2 bases and J gave up 4 bases, with 8 bases separating them. Written as DNA, the CDR3 is TGTGCTAGTGGTTTGTCAGGGTTCTATGGCTACACCTTC. It yields the protein CASGLSGFYGYTF. Full variable domain (outside the CDR3, taken from reference TRBV12-5 and TRBJ1-2): DARVTQTPRHKVTEMGQEVTMRCQPILGHNTVFWYRQTMMQGLELLAYFRNRAPLDDSGMPKDRFSAEMPDATLATLKIQPSEPRDSAVYFCASGLSGFYGYTFGSGTRLTVV.

The V and J genes are TRBV4-3 and TRBJ2-3; D is tentatively TRBD1 or TRBD2 (6 bases each). V was shortened by 8 bases and J by 3 bases, with 12 bases between the two germline ends. From germline, CDR1 is LGHNA and CDR2 YSLEER. The CDR3 spans 13 residues. The CDR3 bases are TGCGCCAGCGGCCCGGGGGCTACAGATACGCAGTATTTT. It yields the protein CASGPGATDTQYF.

V usage is TRBV13 and J usage is TRBJ2-7; TRBD1 is a possible D gene (5 bases). CDR1 PRHDT and CDR2 FYEKMQ come from the germline V gene (reference sequence). Trimming removed 4 bases from V and 2 bases from J, with 15 bases in between. This CDR3 is 15 amino acids long. CDR3 residues: CASSYAGLLPYEQYF. Here the CDR3 DNA reads TGTGCCAGCAGCTATGCAGGGCTACTGCCCTACGAGCAGTACTTC.

The V and J genes are TRBV29-1 and TRBJ2-7; D is perhaps TRBD2 (7 bases). The germline gives CDR1 SQVTM, CDR2 ANQGSEA. V lost 3 bases to trimming and J lost 4 bases, with 13 bases between them. The CDR3 consists of 13 residues. CDR3 sequence (DNA): TGCAGCGTTGAGGGGGGGCGCTTTTACGAGCAGTACTTC. Protein product: CSVEGGRFYEQYF.

The chain employs TRBV6-1 and TRBJ2-7; D is uncertain. The CDR3 is made up of 13 amino acids. Germline CDR1 reads MNHNS; CDR2 reads SASEGT. Trimming took off 3 bases at V and 3 bases at J, with 9 bases between the two ends. CDR3 in amino acids: CASSDAEFYEQYF. DNA of the CDR3: TGTGCCAGCAGTGACGCAGAATTCTACGAGCAGTACTTC.

Only one count was recorded for this clone. The genes are TRBV7-9 and TRBJ1-1; no clear D gene. The V gene lost 4 bases and the J gene lost 8 bases, with 2 bases spanning the gap. CDR1 and CDR2 (germline): SEHNR, FQNEAQ (reference sequence). The length of the CDR3 is 9 residues. Here the CDR3 DNA reads TGTGCCAGCAGCTCCGAAGCTTTCTTT. Amino acid sequence: CASSSEAFF. The entire variable domain, with the rest obtained from reference TRBV7-9 and TRBJ1-1, is as follows: DTGVSQNPRHKITKRGQNVTFRCDPISEHNRLYWYRQTLGQGPEFLTYFQNEAQLEKSRLLSDRFSAERPKGSFSTLEIQRTEQGDSAMYLCASSSEAFFGQGTRLTVV.

The genes are TRBV13 and TRBJ1-2, with D tentatively TRBD1 (5 bases). From germline, CDR1 is PRHDT and CDR2 FYEKMQ (reference sequence). This CDR3 contains 15 residues. V was cut by 2 bases and J by 2 bases, with 12 bases left in between. The CDR3 spells CASSLQGLPNYGYTF. For the CDR3, the DNA is TGTGCCAGCAGCTTACAGGGTCTCCCCAACTATGGCTACACCTTC.

Here the CDR3 reads CASSVARGGTEAFF. The CDR3 coding sequence is TGTGCCAGCAGCGTTGCAAGGGGGGGGACTGAAGCTTTCTTT. The chain carries TRBV9 and TRBJ1-1; maybe TRBD1 (6 bases). Trimming took 2 bases from V and 5 from J, leaving 13 bases between them. Per germline, CDR1 SGDLS and CDR2 YYNGEE. CDR3 length equals 14 residues.

The J gene is TRBJ2-5, the V gene TRBV7-7; TRBD2 agrees at 10 bases. Germline trimming cut 5 bases from V and 7 bases from J; bases unmatched to any gene: 19. The CDR3 is 18 amino acids. The germline V gene encodes CDR1 SSHAT and CDR2 FNYEAQ (reference sequence). The CDR3 spells CASSLKTPSGGWPGTQYF. CDR3 nucleotides: TGTGCCAGCAGCCTTAAAACTCCTAGCGGGGGATGGCCGGGGACCCAGTACTTC.

The chain's CDR3 is CASGEDRANTEAFF. In DNA, the CDR3 is TGTGCCAGCGGGGAGGACAGGGCAAACACTGAAGCTTTCTTT. The chain carries TRBV27 and TRBJ1-1, with 8 bases fitting TRBD1. The V segment lost 8 bases and the J segment 2 bases; nucleotides outside the gene matches: 7. In germline, CDR1 is MNHEY, CDR2 SMNVEV (reference sequence). The CDR3 is made up of 14 amino acids.

V usage is TRBV18 and J usage is TRBJ2-7; D is perhaps TRBD2 (6 bases). Per germline, CDR1 KGHSH and CDR2 LQKENI. This CDR3 has 13 amino acids. Trimming removed 3 bases at V and 6 bases at J, with 12 bases between. The CDR3 protein is CASSPGGSGEQYF. The CDR3 DNA reads as TGTGCCAGCTCACCCGGGGGTTCAGGCGAGCAGTACTTC. The full variable domain, completed using reference TRBV18 and TRBJ2-7, is NAGVMQNPRHLVRRRGQEARLRCSPMKGHSHVYWYRQLPEEGLKFMVYLQKENIIDESGMPKERFSAEFPKEGPSILRIQQVVRGDSAAYFCASSPGGSGEQYFGPGTRLTVT.

V gene TRBV7-9 combines with J gene TRBJ2-7, with 7 bases that match TRBD1. The CDR3 spans 12 residues. The V gene's germline CDR1 is SEHNR and CDR2 FQNEAQ (reference sequence). Unmatched junction bases numbered 5, after V lost 5 bases and J lost 7 bases. CDR3 protein: CASSVDRREQYF. CDR3 nucleotides: TGTGCCAGCAGCGTGGACAGGAGAGAGCAGTACTTC.

The chain joins TRBV23-1 to TRBJ1-1; D gene unclear. TRBV23-1 is known as an ORF, though its function is uncertain. V was cut by 4 bases and J by 1 base, with 16 bases left in between. This CDR3 spans 16 amino acids. This CDR3 reads CASSPGRAGENTEAFF. Written as DNA, the CDR3 is TGCGCCAGCAGTCCCGGTAGGGCTGGGGAGAACACTGAAGCTTTCTTT.

The V call is TRBV9, the J call TRBJ1-4; 8 bases match TRBD1. V trimming: 3 bases; J trimming: 8 bases; junction bases outside the gene matches: 9. This CDR3 is 15 amino acids long. The germline gives CDR1 SGDLS, CDR2 YYNGEE. The CDR3 region has the DNA TGTGCCAGCAGCGCTGGACAGGGAAGTGGGGAAAAACTGTTTTTT. It yields the protein CASSAGQGSGEKLFF.

The chain uses TRBV21-1 and TRBJ1-1; the tabulated D call, TRBD1, remains unverified against the DNA. TRBV21-1 is a listed pseudogene. This CDR3 contains 14 residues. The CDR3 region has the DNA TGTGCCAGCAGCAAATTGGTTATGGCTGTCGAAGCTTTCTTT. This encodes CASSKLVMAVEAFF.

This chain links TRBV18 with TRBJ2-1; 7 positions agree with TRBD1. J gave up 7 bases and V 7 bases, and 4 bases lay outside the gene matches. The CDR3 has 12 residues. CDR1 and CDR2 (germline): KGHSH, LQKENI. The CDR3 region has the DNA TGTGCCAGCTGGGACAGTAAAAATGAGCAGTTCTTC. This gives the protein CASWDSKNEQFF.

V gene TRBV6-2 or TRBV6-3 combines with J gene TRBJ1-1; perhaps TRBD1 as D (6 bases). CDR3 length: 15 amino acids. Germline values: CDR1 MNHEY, CDR2 SVGEGT. V was cut by 4 bases and J by 2 bases, with 14 bases left in between. The CDR3 region is CASSSLGQFNTEAFF. The CDR3 DNA is TGTGCCAGCAGTTCCCTAGGACAGTTCAACACTGAAGCTTTCTTT.

The chain joins TRBV4-1 to TRBJ1-1; D gene uncertain. In germline, CDR1 is MGHRA, CDR2 YSYEKL. V gave up 1 base and J gave up 5 bases, with 17 bases separating them. The CDR3 extends over 16 amino acids. CDR3: CASSQALDFAATEAFF. CDR3 DNA sequence: TGCGCCAGCAGCCAAGCTCTTGATTTCGCCGCGACTGAAGCTTTCTTT.

This chain joins TRBV7-8 and TRBJ2-7, with a tentative D call TRBD2 (6 bases). Germline V gene sequence: CDR1 SGHVS, CDR2 FQNEAQ. The CDR3 runs 15 residues. Trimming took 6 bases from V and 0 from J, leaving 15 bases between them. DNA of the CDR3: TGTGCCAGCAGTTCCGGGACTCCGAGCTCCTACGAGCAGTACTTC. This sequence encodes CASSSGTPSSYEQYF.

The chain carries TRBV7-9 and TRBJ1-5; D perhaps matches TRBD1 (5 bases). The V end lost 3 bases, the J end lost 0 bases, and 9 bases lay between the germline ends. Germline-derived CDR1 and CDR2 are SEHNR and FQNEAQ (reference sequence). CDR3 length: 15 amino acids. The CDR3 DNA reads TGTGCCAGCAGCTTGGGGGACCCTAGCAATCAGCCCCAGCATTTT. Its translation: CASSLGDPSNQPQHF.

The chain is built from TRBV2 and TRBJ1-5; D ambiguous. CDR1 and CDR2 (germline): SNHLY, FYNNEI. This CDR3 is 15 amino acids long. Between the trimmed V and J ends, which lost 3 bases and 1 base, there was a span of 10 bases. The CDR3 nucleotides read TGTGCCAGCAGTGAGGTCCCCAGGAGCAATCAGCCCCAGCATTTT. Translation: CASSEVPRSNQPQHF.

A few counts support this clone. The gene calls are TRBV25-1 and TRBJ2-5; possibly TRBD1 or TRBD2 for D (5 bases each). Trimming took 2 bases from V and 5 from J, leaving 9 bases between them. The CDR3 totals 13 residues. Germline V gene lookup returns CDR1 MGHDK and CDR2 SYGVNS. This CDR3 is CASSEGGGETQYF. CDR3 nucleotide sequence: TGTGCCAGCAGTGAAGGTGGGGGTGAGACCCAGTACTTC.

This chain connects TRBV7-2 to TRBJ1-1; D is perhaps TRBD1 (5 bases). In germline, CDR1 is SGHTA, CDR2 FQGNSA. This CDR3 has 14 amino acids. V lost 1 base to trimming and J lost 4 bases, with 10 bases between them. The CDR3 region is CASSLGGGFTEAFF. CDR3 nucleotides: TGTGCCAGCAGCTTAGGGGGGGGGTTCACTGAAGCTTTCTTT.

This clone occurred a few times. The chain has TRBV6-4 and TRBJ1-1, with D possibly matching TRBD1 (5 bases). Germline V lookup: CDR1 MRHNA, CDR2 SNTAGT. With 3 bases removed from V and 2 bases from J, the gap between germline ends came to 7 bases. This CDR3 has 13 amino acids. The CDR3: CASSETENTEAFF. The CDR3 coding sequence is TGTGCCAGCAGTGAGACAGAAAACACTGAAGCTTTCTTT.

J is TRBJ1-6 and V is TRBV7-9; D is possibly TRBD1 (6 bases). Germline V lookup: CDR1 SEHNR, CDR2 FQNEAQ (reference sequence). Trimming shortened V by 5 bases and J by 9 bases, and 14 bases separated the two germline ends. This CDR3 has 14 residues. The CDR3 protein is CASSVIDRTSPLHF. In DNA, the CDR3 is TGTGCCAGCAGCGTAATTGACAGGACTTCACCCCTCCACTTT. Looking up the rest from reference TRBV7-9 and TRBJ1-6 gives the full variable domain: DTGVSQNPRHKITKRGQNVTFRCDPISEHNRLYWYRQTLGQGPEFLTYFQNEAQLEKSRLLSDRFSAERPKGSFSTLEIQRTEQGDSAMYLCASSVIDRTSPLHFGNGTRLTVT.

The sample holds a few counts of this clone. The CDR3 sequence: CASSQEQGESYGYTF. CDR3 nucleotides: TGCGCCAGCAGCCAAGAGCAGGGAGAATCCTATGGCTACACCTTC. The rearrangement joins TRBV4-3 to TRBJ1-2, with D possibly being TRBD1 (5 bases). Germline CDR1 LGHNA, CDR2 YSLEER. The CDR3 covers 15 residues. V was cut by 0 bases and J by 4 bases, with 12 bases left in between.

The genes are TRBV12-3 or TRBV12-4 and TRBJ2-3; D call uncertain. V was trimmed by 6 bases and J by 5 bases, leaving 12 bases between them. There are 13 residues in the CDR3. The CDR3: CASSPFSRDTQYF. CDR3 DNA sequence: TGTGCCAGCAGCCCCTTTTCCCGAGATACGCAGTATTTT.

The CDR3 bases are TGCAGCGTTGAAGGGAAGACAGGGGTTTCGGGGAACACTGAAGCTTTCTTT. This codes for CSVEGKTGVSGNTEAFF. The chain has TRBV29-1 and TRBJ1-1; 8 bases align to TRBD1. Germline CDR1 is SQVTM and CDR2 is ANQGSEA. V shed 1 base and J 1 base; nucleotides not matched to a gene: 11. The CDR3 is made up of 17 amino acids.